These 12 T cell receptor beta chains came from one sample sequenced in a study of graft-versus-host responses after intestinal transplantation. Tissue processing of the graft released intraepithelial and lamina propria lymphocytes from it. Assay used: immunoSEQ multiplex PCR; TCRdb lists only in-frame clones, some missing. This table holds roughly 15,000 clones, 80% found once. The input for sequencing was ileum tissue, taken 104 days after intestinal transplant. The receptors were gathered from a human patient who received an intestinal transplant, so some T cells may come from the graft donor.

The rearrangement links TRBV23-1 to TRBJ1-1; D not certain. TRBV23-1 is an ORF, with its function uncertain. The CDR3 spans 12 residues. Between the trimmed V and J ends, which lost 6 bases and 6 bases, there was a span of 11 bases. The CDR3 bases are TGCGCCAGCAGCCCACCTGGACCTGAAGCTTTCTTT. It is translated as CASSPPGPEAFF.

This clone occurred a few times. V is TRBV6-6 and J is TRBJ2-7; 8 bases agree with TRBD1. The V gene's germline CDR1 is MNHNY and CDR2 SVGAGI (reference sequence). The CDR3 has 15 residues. Trimming cost V 2 bases and J 4 bases; bases outside gene matches: 7. DNA for the CDR3: TGTGCCAGCAGTTACGCAGCAGGGGGCATTTACGAGCAGTACTTC. Translated, it gives CASSYAAGGIYEQYF.

This clone has just a few counts. The chain carries TRBV6-6 and TRBJ1-4, with D unclear. The CDR3 is 13 amino acids. Trimming took off 5 bases at V and 7 bases at J, with 11 bases between the two ends. CDR1 is MNHNY, CDR2 SVGAGI, per germline (reference sequence). The CDR3 is CASSDRFGEKLFF. For the CDR3, the DNA is TGTGCCAGCAGTGACCGGTTTGGTGAAAAACTGTTTTTT.

The chain employs TRBV9 and TRBJ2-2, with TRBD2 identical over 14 bases. Germline CDR1 and CDR2: SGDLS and YYNGEE. With 4 bases clipped from V and 6 bases from J, the junction kept 5 bases outside the gene matches. This CDR3 spans 16 amino acids. This chain's CDR3 is CASSPETSGRAGELFF. DNA of the CDR3: TGTGCCAGCAGCCCAGAGACTAGCGGGAGGGCCGGGGAGCTGTTTTTT. The full variable domain, completed using reference TRBV9 and TRBJ2-2, is DSGVTQTPKHLITATGQRVTLRCSPRSGDLSVYWYQQSLDQGLQFLIQYYNGEERAKGNILERFSAQQFPDLHSELNLSSLELGDSALYFCASSPETSGRAGELFFGEGSRLTVL.

This chain links TRBV11-2 with TRBJ2-5; either TRBD1 or TRBD2 may supply D (5 bases each). V lost 4 bases to trimming and J lost 2 bases, with 11 bases between them. The germline gives CDR1 SGHAT, CDR2 FQNNGV. This CDR3 contains 14 residues. The CDR3 coding sequence is TGTGCCAGCAGCTCCGGGACGGATCAAGAGACCCAGTACTTC. It encodes CASSSGTDQETQYF.

This sequence joins TRBV7-2 and TRBJ2-1; D uncertain. Trimming shortened V by 5 bases and J by 6 bases, and 20 bases separated the two germline ends. CDR3 length: 16 amino acids. CDR1 and CDR2 (germline): SGHTA, FQGNSA. CDR3 in amino acids: CASSPIRSGPSNEQFF. CDR3 in DNA: TGTGCCAGCAGCCCCATCCGCTCCGGGCCTAGCAATGAGCAGTTCTTC.

The V gene is TRBV7-9, the J gene TRBJ2-1; D not certain. With 5 bases removed from V and 12 bases from J, the gap between germline ends came to 14 bases. The germline V gene encodes CDR1 SEHNR and CDR2 FQNEAQ (reference sequence). CDR3 length equals 12 residues. In DNA form, the CDR3 reads TGTGCCAGCAGCGACTGGTTTAGTAGGCAGTTCTTC. Its translation: CASSDWFSRQFF.

This clone was found a few times. The rearrangement joins TRBV27 to TRBJ1-5; 7 bases agree with TRBD1. Unmatched junction bases numbered 15, after V lost 10 bases and J lost 9 bases. Germline CDR1 MNHEY, CDR2 SMNVEV (reference sequence). The CDR3 sequence is 14 residues long. CDR3 in amino acids: CATRGGGGWGPQHF. The CDR3 DNA sequence: TGTGCCACCCGAGGGGGCGGAGGGTGGGGGCCCCAGCATTTT.

V gene TRBV29-1 combines with J gene TRBJ2-7; 14 bases map to TRBD2. The junction had 8 bases not matched to a gene; V was cut back by 5 bases and J by 5 bases. The length of the CDR3 is 15 residues. The germline V gene has CDR1 SQVTM and CDR2 ANQGSEA. The CDR3 loop is CSVSGTSGSRHEQYF. CDR3 coding DNA: TGCAGCGTTTCAGGGACTAGCGGGAGTCGCCACGAGCAGTACTTC.

The chain recombines TRBV4-2 with TRBJ2-3; 8 nucleotides agree with TRBD2. Trimming at V came to 4 bases and at J to 3 bases, leaving 6 bases not matched to a gene. Germline CDR1 is LGHNA and CDR2 is YNFKEQ. The CDR3 length is 15 residues. CDR3 DNA: TGTGCCAGCAGCCTCCCGGGACTAGGAACAGATACGCAGTATTTT. Its protein is CASSLPGLGTDTQYF.

The rearrangement joins TRBV6-1 to TRBJ2-1; D is unclear. Trimming removed 5 bases from V and 7 bases from J, with 12 bases in between. CDR1 and CDR2 from the germline V gene are MNHNS and SASEGT. CDR3 length: 13 amino acids. The CDR3 DNA is TGTGCCAGCAGTTTATCCCTCCAGAATGAGCAGTTCTTC. This encodes CASSLSLQNEQFF.

V is TRBV5-4 and J is TRBJ2-2; D ambiguous. Trimming shortened V by 0 bases and J by 1 base, and 4 bases separated the two germline ends. CDR3 size: 14 residues. Germline values: CDR1 SGHNT, CDR2 YYREEE (reference sequence). Here the CDR3 reads CASSLELNTGELFF. The CDR3 nucleotides are TGTGCCAGCAGCTTGGAACTGAACACCGGGGAGCTGTTTTTT.